What follows is one TCR beta chain and its context. The data originate from a study of tumor-infiltrating lymphocytes in primary liver carcinoma. Unsorted whole blood supplied the RNA, and germline DNA was extracted too. The CDR3 covers 16 residues. V lost 6 bases to trimming and J lost 3 bases, with 18 bases between them. Germline V gene lookup returns CDR1 SGHAT and CDR2 FQNNGV. TCR beta cDNA was made from approximately 540 ng total RNA with a constant-region primer. ARM-PCR was slightly modified, and three nested multiplex PCR rounds with it gave rise to the TCR beta libraries. Investigators reported that the first two PCR rounds, at roughly 11 cycles each, used TRBV1-TRBV30 forward primers with a C-beta reverse primer. TCRdb reprocessed the multiplex PCR reads with MiXCR, giving one entry per CDR3 protein. The sample carries a few hundred thousand distinct CDR3 sequences, around three fifths recorded once.

The V call is TRBV11-2, the J call TRBJ2-1; D is ambiguous. Sequencing used peripheral blood. This TCR was recovered from a woman in her twenties or thirties with primary liver carcinoma and hepatitis B virus infection. CDR3 bases: TGTGCCAGCAGAGGTACCGTCGACCCAAACTACAATGAGCAGTTCTTC. Protein sequence: CASRGTVDPNYNEQFF. Drawing the rest from reference TRBV11-2 and TRBJ2-1, the complete variable domain is EAGVAQSPRYKIIEKRQSVAFWCNPISGHATLYWYQQILGQGPKLLIQFQNNGVVDDSQLPKDRFSAERLKGVDSTLKIQPAKLEDSAVYLCASRGTVDPNYNEQFFGPGTRLTVL.